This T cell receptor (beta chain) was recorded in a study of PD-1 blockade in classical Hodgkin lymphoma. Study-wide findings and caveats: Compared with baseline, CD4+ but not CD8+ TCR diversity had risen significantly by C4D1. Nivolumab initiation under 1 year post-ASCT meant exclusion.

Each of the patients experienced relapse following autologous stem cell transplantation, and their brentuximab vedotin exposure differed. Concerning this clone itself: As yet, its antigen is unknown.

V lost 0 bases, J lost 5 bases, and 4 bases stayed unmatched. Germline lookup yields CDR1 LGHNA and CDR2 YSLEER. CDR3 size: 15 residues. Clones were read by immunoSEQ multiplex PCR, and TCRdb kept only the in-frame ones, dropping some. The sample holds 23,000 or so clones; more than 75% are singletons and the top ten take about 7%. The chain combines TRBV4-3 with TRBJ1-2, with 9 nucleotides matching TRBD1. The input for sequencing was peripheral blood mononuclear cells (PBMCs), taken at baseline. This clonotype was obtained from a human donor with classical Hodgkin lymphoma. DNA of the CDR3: TGCGCCAGCAGCCAAGATATAGGACAGGGGTATGGCTACACCTTC. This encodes CASSQDIGQGYGYTF.